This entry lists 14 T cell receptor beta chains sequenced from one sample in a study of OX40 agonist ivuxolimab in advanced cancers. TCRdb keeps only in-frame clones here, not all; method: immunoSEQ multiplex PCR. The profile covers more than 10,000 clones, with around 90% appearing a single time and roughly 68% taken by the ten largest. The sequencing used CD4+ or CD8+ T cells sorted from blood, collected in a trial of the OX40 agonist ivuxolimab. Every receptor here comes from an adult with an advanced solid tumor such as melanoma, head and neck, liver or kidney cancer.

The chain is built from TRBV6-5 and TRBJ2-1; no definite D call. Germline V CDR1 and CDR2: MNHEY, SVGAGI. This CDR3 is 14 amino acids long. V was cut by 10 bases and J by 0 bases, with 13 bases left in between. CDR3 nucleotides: TGTGCCACGTCCGCTGTGCGCTCCTACAATGAGCAGTTCTTC. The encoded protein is CATSAVRSYNEQFF.

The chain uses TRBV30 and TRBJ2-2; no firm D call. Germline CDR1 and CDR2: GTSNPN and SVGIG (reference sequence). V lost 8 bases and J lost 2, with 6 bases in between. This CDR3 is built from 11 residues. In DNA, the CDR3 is TGTGCCAGCTATAACACCGGGGAGCTGTTTTTT. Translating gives CASYNTGELFF.

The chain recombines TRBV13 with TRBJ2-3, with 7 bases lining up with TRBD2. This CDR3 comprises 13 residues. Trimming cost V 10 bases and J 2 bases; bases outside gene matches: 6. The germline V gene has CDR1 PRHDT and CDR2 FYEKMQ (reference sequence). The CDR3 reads CATRDYNTDTQYF. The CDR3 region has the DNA TGTGCCACTAGGGACTACAACACAGATACGCAGTATTTT.

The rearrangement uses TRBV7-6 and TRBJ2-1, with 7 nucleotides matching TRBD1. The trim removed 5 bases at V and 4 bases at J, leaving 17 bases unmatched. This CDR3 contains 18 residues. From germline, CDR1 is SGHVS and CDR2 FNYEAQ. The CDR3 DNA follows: TGTGCCAGCAGCCATTATAGGGAACAGGGGTGGGAGTACAATGAGCAGTTCTTC. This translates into CASSHYREQGWEYNEQFF.

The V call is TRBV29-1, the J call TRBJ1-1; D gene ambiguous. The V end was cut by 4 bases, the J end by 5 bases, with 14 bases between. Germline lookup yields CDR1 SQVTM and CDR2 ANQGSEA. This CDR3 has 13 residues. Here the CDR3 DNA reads TGCAGCGTTGTCGTCCTGGGTTGGACTGAAGCTTTCTTT. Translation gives CSVVVLGWTEAFF.

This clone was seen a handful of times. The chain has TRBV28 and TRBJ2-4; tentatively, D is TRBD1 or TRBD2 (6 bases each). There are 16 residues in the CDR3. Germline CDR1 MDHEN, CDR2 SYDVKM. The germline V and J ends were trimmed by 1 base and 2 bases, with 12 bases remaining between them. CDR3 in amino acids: CASSLYRGESKNIQYF. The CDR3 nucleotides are TGTGCCAGCAGTTTATATAGGGGGGAGTCCAAAAACATTCAGTACTTC.

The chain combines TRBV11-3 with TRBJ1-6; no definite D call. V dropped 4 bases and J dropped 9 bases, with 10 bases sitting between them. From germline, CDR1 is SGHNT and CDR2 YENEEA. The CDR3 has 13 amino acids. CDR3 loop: CASSSVGSSPLHF. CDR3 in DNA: TGTGCCAGCAGCTCGGTGGGTAGTTCACCCCTCCACTTT. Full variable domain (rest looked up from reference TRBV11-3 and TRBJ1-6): EAGVVQSPRYKIIEKKQPVAFWCNPISGHNTLYWYLQNLGQGPELLIRYENEEAVDDSQLPKDRFSAERLKGVDSTLKIQPAELGDSAVYLCASSSVGSSPLHFGNGTRLTVT.

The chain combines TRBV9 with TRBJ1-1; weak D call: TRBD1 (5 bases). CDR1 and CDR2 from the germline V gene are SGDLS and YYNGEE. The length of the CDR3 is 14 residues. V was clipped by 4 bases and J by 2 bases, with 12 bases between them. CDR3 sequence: CASSPSGGNTEAFF. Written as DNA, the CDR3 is TGTGCCAGCAGCCCCAGTGGGGGTAACACTGAAGCTTTCTTT.

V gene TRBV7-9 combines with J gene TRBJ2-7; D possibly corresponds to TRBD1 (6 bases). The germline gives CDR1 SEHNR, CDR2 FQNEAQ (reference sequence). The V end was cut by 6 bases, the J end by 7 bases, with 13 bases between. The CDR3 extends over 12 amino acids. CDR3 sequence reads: CASSTGWREQYF. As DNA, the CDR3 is TGTGCCAGCAGTACAGGGTGGAGGGAGCAGTACTTC.

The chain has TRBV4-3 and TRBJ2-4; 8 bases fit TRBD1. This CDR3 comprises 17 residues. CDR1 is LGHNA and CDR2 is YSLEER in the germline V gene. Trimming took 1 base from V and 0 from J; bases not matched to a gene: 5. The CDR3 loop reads CASSQGWTGTAKNIQYF. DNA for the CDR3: TGCGCCAGCAGCCAAGGATGGACAGGGACAGCCAAAAACATTCAGTACTTC.

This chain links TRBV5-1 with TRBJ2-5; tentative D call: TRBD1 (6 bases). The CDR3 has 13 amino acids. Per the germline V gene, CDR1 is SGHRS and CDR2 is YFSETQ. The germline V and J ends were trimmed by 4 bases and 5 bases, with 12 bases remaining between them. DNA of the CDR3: TGCGCCAGCAGCGTCTGGACAGAGGAGACCCAGTACTTC. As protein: CASSVWTEETQYF.

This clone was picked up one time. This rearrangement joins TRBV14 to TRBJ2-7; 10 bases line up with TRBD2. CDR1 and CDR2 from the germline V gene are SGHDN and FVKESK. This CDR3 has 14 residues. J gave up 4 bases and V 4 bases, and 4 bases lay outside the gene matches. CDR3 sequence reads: CASSRSGRSYEQYF. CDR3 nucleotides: TGTGCCAGCAGCCGTAGCGGGAGGAGTTACGAGCAGTACTTC.

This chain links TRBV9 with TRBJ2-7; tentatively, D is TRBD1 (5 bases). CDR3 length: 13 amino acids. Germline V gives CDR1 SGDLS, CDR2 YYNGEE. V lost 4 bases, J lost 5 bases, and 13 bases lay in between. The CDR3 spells CASSSRDNNEQYF. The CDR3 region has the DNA TGTGCCAGCAGCTCCAGGGATAATAACGAGCAGTACTTC.

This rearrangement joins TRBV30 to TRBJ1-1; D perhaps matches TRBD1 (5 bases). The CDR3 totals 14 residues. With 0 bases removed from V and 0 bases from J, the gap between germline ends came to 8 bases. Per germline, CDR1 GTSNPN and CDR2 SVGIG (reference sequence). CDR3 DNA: TGTGCCTGGAGTGTTGACAGCCTGAACACTGAAGCTTTCTTT. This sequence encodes CAWSVDSLNTEAFF.